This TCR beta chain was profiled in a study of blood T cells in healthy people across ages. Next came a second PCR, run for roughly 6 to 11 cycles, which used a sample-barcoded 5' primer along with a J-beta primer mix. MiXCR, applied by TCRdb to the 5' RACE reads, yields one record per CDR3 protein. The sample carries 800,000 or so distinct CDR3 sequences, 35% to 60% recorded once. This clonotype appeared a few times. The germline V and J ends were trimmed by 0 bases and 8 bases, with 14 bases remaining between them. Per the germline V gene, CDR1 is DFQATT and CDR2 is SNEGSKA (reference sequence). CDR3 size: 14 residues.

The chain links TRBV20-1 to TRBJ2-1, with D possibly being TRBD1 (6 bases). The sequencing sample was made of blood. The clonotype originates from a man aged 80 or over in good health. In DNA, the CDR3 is TGCAGTGCTAGAGAGGACAGTACTTATCATGAGCAGTTCTTC. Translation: CSAREDSTYHEQFF.